This T cell receptor beta chain was recorded in a study of blood T cell repertoires in COVID-19. Methods used by the authors: Cell counts per sample came from amplifying reference gene primers. The data were produced by immunoSEQ multiplex PCR, yet TCRdb's version contains in-frame clones alone and is incomplete. V and J calls and clone size are those listed in that table; D and trimming were worked out from the DNA. The table lists 150,000 or so clones, roughly three quarters of them singletons. Germline CDR1 reads MRHNA; CDR2 reads SNTAGT. The CDR3 runs 15 residues. As concerns this clone: The junction shows a germline mismatch at one end, possibly a read error.

Seattle-derived patients entered the study during active infection and were followed longitudinally. Material for sequencing was peripheral blood. This chain uses TRBV6-4 with TRBJ1-3; the D is unclear. This TCR was sampled from a woman between 70 and 85 years old with COVID-19, enrolled during active disease. CDR3 in amino acids: CASSDCEGTGNIIYF. The CDR3 bases are TGTGCCAGCAGTGACTGCGAGGGAACTGGAAACATCATATATTTT.